A selection of T cell receptor beta chains follows, all from one sample in a study of shared clonotypes between healthy human individuals. Produced via immunoSEQ multiplex PCR; TCRdb's table is partial and in-frame only. The profile shows more than 900,000 clones, 75% to 80% of them singletons. Sequencing was performed on memory CD4+ T cells from PBMCs. The receptors derive from a man aged 18 to 29 in good health. Some clones in this sample may be carry-over from other donors' samples. Both conserved end residues are part of each CDR3. The order of the fields is J gene, clone size, V gene, D gene, CDR3 DNA, CDR3 protein. The D gene is left open where the match is weak. Clone size is stated in some rows and not others, as once, few, many or a class when expanded.

>TRBJ1-2|few|TRBV27|NA
TGTGCCAGCAGTTCTATTCGGGGGAGTGGAGGCTACACCTTC
CASSSIRGSGGYTF
>TRBJ2-2|NA|TRBV28|NA
TGTGCCAGCAGGATCACTTCCTCAGGAGGGAACGGGGAGCTGTTTTTT
CASRITSSGGNGELFF
>TRBJ1-5|NA|TRBV6-6|NA
TGTGCCAGCAGTTACCGCACGGGACTATTTCAGCCCCAGCATTTT
CASSYRTGLFQPQHF
>TRBJ2-5|NA|TRBV9|TRBD2
TGTGCCAGCAGCATCGGACTAGCGGGAGTTTCGGAGACCCAGTACTTC
CASSIGLAGVSETQYF
>TRBJ1-5|NA|TRBV4-1|TRBD1
TGCGCCAGCAGCCAACCCCGACAGGGGGTGGGGGCGCCCCAGCATTTT
CASSQPRQGVGAPQHF
>TRBJ2-7|NA|TRBV7-2|TRBD1
TGTGCCAGCAGCTTAAGGGGGCGGGCAGCTAGGGAGCAGTACTTC
CASSLRGRAAREQYF
>TRBJ1-1|NA|TRBV7-9|NA
TGTGCCAGCAGCCGAGGGACAAGTGGGACTGAAGCTTTCTTT
CASSRGTSGTEAFF
>TRBJ1-1|once|TRBV28|NA
TGTGCCAGCACCCCTACGGGGGGAGAGGGAGCTTTCTTT
CASTPTGGEGAFF
>TRBJ1-1|NA|TRBV19|TRBD1
TGTGCCAGTAGACGACTTTATAGGGACAGGGTGAACACTGAAGCTTTCTTT
CASRRLYRDRVNTEAFF
>TRBJ1-5|many|TRBV10-3|NA
TGTGCCATCAATTGGGACACCAATCAGCCCCAGCATTTT
CAINWDTNQPQHF
>TRBJ2-3|NA|TRBV2|TRBD2
TGTGCCAGCAGTGTCGGACTAGCGGGAGGGCCCACAGATACGCAGTATTTT
CASSVGLAGGPTDTQYF
>TRBJ2-7|once|TRBV6-1|TRBD2
TGTGCCAGCAGTGAGCTCCGGCCAGCGGGAAGCTACGAGCAGTACTTC
CASSELRPAGSYEQYF
>TRBJ1-5|few|TRBV15|NA
TGTGCCACCAGCATGGCAGGGGATCAGCCCCAGCATTTT
CATSMAGDQPQHF
>TRBJ1-1|NA|TRBV5-1|TRBD1
TGCGCCAGCAGCCCCTGGACAGGGCCTAACACTGAAGCTTTCTTT
CASSPWTGPNTEAFF
>TRBJ1-3|NA|TRBV5-4|NA
TGTGCCAGCAGCTTGGCTGCAGGGTCTGGAAACACCATATATTTT
CASSLAAGSGNTIYF
>TRBJ2-2|NA|TRBV7-8|NA
TGTGCCAGCAGCCCCAGGGTGGGCGGCGCCGGGGAGCTGTTTTTT
CASSPRVGGAGELFF
>TRBJ2-1|NA|TRBV7-3|NA
TGTGCCAGCAGCCCCCAGCGGACCTACAATGAGCAGTTCTTC
CASSPQRTYNEQFF
>TRBJ2-7|NA|TRBV30|NA
TGTGCCTGGGGGACAAATTACGAGCAGTACTTC
CAWGTNYEQYF
>TRBJ2-7|NA|TRBV7-9|TRBD1
TGTGCCAGCAGCTTAGTATTCGGACAGGGGCGAAGCTCCTACGAGCAGTACTTC
CASSLVFGQGRSSYEQYF
>TRBJ2-7|NA|TRBV4-1|NA
TGCGCCAGCAGCCAAGATGGGCTAGCTTCCAACGAGCAGTACTTC
CASSQDGLASNEQYF
>TRBJ2-3|many|TRBV28|TRBD1
TGTGCCAGCAGTCCGGGGACAGGCACAGATACGCAGTATTTT
CASSPGTGTDTQYF
>TRBJ2-3|NA|TRBV2|NA
TGTGCCAGCAGTGAAGGCGGCACAGATACGCAGTATTTT
CASSEGGTDTQYF
>TRBJ2-6|NA|TRBV5-6|TRBD1
TGTGCCAGCAGCTCCCGGGACAGGGGACCCGGGGCCAACGTCCTGACTTTC
CASSSRDRGPGANVLTF
>TRBJ1-1|many|TRBV2|NA
TGTGCCAGCAGTGATACGGGGGAAGCTTTCTTT
CASSDTGEAFF
>TRBJ1-5|once|TRBV7-8|TRBD1
TGTGCCAGCAGCCCACAGGGGGATCAGCCCCAGCATTTT
CASSPQGDQPQHF
>TRBJ1-3|once|TRBV7-8|NA
TGTGCCAGCAGCTTAGGAATACAGGGAGGAAACACCATATATTTT
CASSLGIQGGNTIYF
>TRBJ2-5|NA|TRBV27|NA
TGTGCCAGTCTCGAGGGAGGACGGGAGATTTGGTACTTC
CASLEGGREIWYF
>TRBJ2-1|NA|TRBV4-3|NA
TGCGCCAGCAGCCAAAAAGTCGCGTCGCCCGAACAGTTCTTC
CASSQKVASPEQFF
>TRBJ2-1|NA|TRBV5-1|TRBD2
TGCGCCAGCAGCTTCCTAGCGGGATCCGTGGGTGAGCAGTTCTTC
CASSFLAGSVGEQFF
>TRBJ2-3|few|TRBV9|TRBD2
TGTGCCAGCAGCCCTCCTAGCGGAAGTAGCACAGATACGCAGTATTTT
CASSPPSGSSTDTQYF
>TRBJ2-7|NA|TRBV6-6|NA
TGTGCCAGCAGAGGTCCGGGACAAAACTACGAGCAGTACTTC
CASRGPGQNYEQYF
>TRBJ1-4|few|TRBV30|TRBD1
TGTGCCTGGAGTCGCCGAGGGACAGGGAATGAAAAACTGTTTTTT
CAWSRRGTGNEKLFF
>TRBJ2-7|few|TRBV5-1|NA
TGCGCCAGCAGCTTAGGCCCTGGGGGCTCCTACGAGCAGTACTTC
CASSLGPGGSYEQYF
>TRBJ1-1|few|TRBV30|NA
TGTGCCTGGAGTCTTCCGGGGGAAGCTTTCTTT
CAWSLPGEAFF
>TRBJ1-2|NA|TRBV7-9|TRBD1
TGTGCCAGCAGCTACCGGGGACAGATCTATGGCTACACCTTC
CASSYRGQIYGYTF
>TRBJ2-3|once|TRBV30|NA
TGTGCCTGGAGTGAGAGGGGAGATACGCAGTATTTT
CAWSERGDTQYF
>TRBJ2-2|NA|TRBV6-4|NA
TGTGCCAGCAGTGACTTACCCGGGGGCACCGGGGAGCTGTTTTTT
CASSDLPGGTGELFF
>TRBJ2-2|NA|TRBV5-4|TRBD2
TGTGCCAGCAGCTTGGGAGCTGGCGGGGGTAGGACCGGGGAGCTGTTTTTT
CASSLGAGGGRTGELFF
>TRBJ1-3|NA|TRBV7-2|NA
TGTGCCAGCAGCCAGACTGGAAACACCATATATTTT
CASSQTGNTIYF
>TRBJ2-1|NA|TRBV2|TRBD2
TGTGCCAGCACGGGGGGGCCCAGCTCCTACAATGAGCAGTTCTTC
CASTGGPSSYNEQFF
>TRBJ1-3|NA|TRBV11-1|NA
TGTGCCAGCAGTCATCCCGGGACCAGCTCTGGAAACACCATATATTTT
CASSHPGTSSGNTIYF
>TRBJ2-4|once|TRBV15|TRBD1
TGTGCCACCAGCAGAGCGGACAGGGGGCGCTCGGCCAAAAACATTCAGTACTTC
CATSRADRGRSAKNIQYF